The clone carrying this TCR beta chain appeared a few times. This sample is part of a study of T-cell reconstitution after alpha-beta-depleted transplantation in children. Unique molecular identifiers were built into the TCRbeta library. MiXCR was run by TCRdb on the PCR reads, yielding one entry per CDR3 protein. Among over 550,000 distinct CDR3 sequences listed, about 10% were seen once. Germline lookup yields CDR1 SGHRS and CDR2 YFSETQ. V was trimmed by 4 bases and J by 0 bases, leaving 11 bases between them. The CDR3 is made up of 16 amino acids. This TCR came from a human donor who donated a stem cell graft to a child with acute myeloid leukemia. The chain couples TRBV5-1 to TRBJ2-6; D is unclear. This specimen was PBMCs from the stem cell graft donor, taken from the stem cell graft. The CDR3 nucleotides are TGCGCCAGCAGCGTTGGAGATAGCTCTGGGGCCAACGTCCTGACTTTC. Translating it yields CASSVGDSSGANVLTF.